This T cell receptor (beta chain) was captured in a study of Graves' ophthalmopathy and Graves' hyperthyroidism. CDR1 is MNHEY and CDR2 is SVGEGT in the germline V gene. The CDR3 is 22 residues long. V lost 2 bases and J lost 4, with 35 bases in between. In this cohort, patients with other autoimmune diseases, uncontrolled infections, pregnancy or lactation were excluded. Orbital computed tomography and thyroid ultrasound, along with TRAb, serum thyroxine and clinical symptoms, underpinned diagnosis. Investigators amplified TCR beta CDR3 regions from RNA transcripts. HTBI primers were used in a first-round RT-PCR, which preceded a second-round multiplex PCR. TCRdb re-analysed the multiplex PCR reads in MiXCR, keeping a single row per CDR3 protein. The sample consists of fewer than 650,000 distinct CDR3 sequences, over 20% of them appearing once. This clonotype has a count of ten or more. Its matching antigen is unknown.

General study points: Also, most clonotypes expanded in the thyroid above 0.001 frequency appeared in blood.

The V and J genes are TRBV6-2 or TRBV6-3 and TRBJ1-2; D ambiguous. Sequencing was performed on peripheral blood. This receptor was obtained from a woman under 30 with stable Graves' hyperthyroidism. Some clones in this sample may be carry-over from other donors' samples. This chain's CDR3 is CASSYRPANLLPTRPHGYGYTF. CDR3 nucleotides: TGTGCCAGCAGTTACAGGCCGGCGAACCTACTACCGACTCGCCCGCATGGCTATGGCTACACCTTC.